The 5 T cell receptor beta chains listed next were all sequenced from one sample in a study of blood T cell repertoires in COVID-19. The data were produced by immunoSEQ multiplex PCR, yet TCRdb's version contains in-frame clones alone and is incomplete. The sample lists some 70,000 clones; around 84% were seen once. Sequencing used peripheral blood. The receptors stem from a man in his forties or fifties with active COVID-19.

The chain couples TRBV4-1 to TRBJ1-3; D is unclear. V was trimmed by 6 bases and J by 4 bases, leaving 10 bases between them. The germline V gene has CDR1 MGHRA and CDR2 YSYEKL. The CDR3 is 13 amino acids. The CDR3 loop reads CASSLGSGNTIYF. CDR3 nucleotides: TGCGCCAGCAGTTTGGGCTCCGGAAACACCATATATTTT.

This chain links TRBV30 with TRBJ2-1; 11 bases agree with TRBD2. This CDR3 is built from 16 residues. The V gene's germline CDR1 is GTSNPN and CDR2 SVGIG (reference sequence). V was pared by 5 bases and J by 5 bases, with 11 bases of the junction left unmatched. CDR3 coding DNA: TGTGCCTGGCATAACCCCCGACTAGCGGGGAACAATGAGCAGTTCTTC. This codes for CAWHNPRLAGNNEQFF.

This chain uses TRBV5-5 with TRBJ2-2; TRBD1 matches 7 bases. This CDR3 comprises 14 residues. The junction had 6 bases not matched to a gene; V was cut back by 5 bases and J by 5 bases. Germline CDR1 and CDR2: SGHKS and YYEKEE (reference sequence). The CDR3 DNA reads as TGTGCCAGCAGGCCTACAGGGGTAACCGGGGAGCTGTTTTTT. The encoded protein is CASRPTGVTGELFF.

V usage is TRBV13 and J usage is TRBJ2-3; 9 nucleotides agree with TRBD2. The CDR3 spans 16 residues. Germline CDR1 reads PRHDT; CDR2 reads FYEKMQ (reference sequence). The V segment lost 3 bases and the J segment 5 bases; nucleotides outside the gene matches: 9. CDR3 protein: CASSFGSLAGKDTQYF. The DNA for the CDR3 is TGTGCCAGCAGCTTTGGTAGCCTAGCGGGGAAAGATACGCAGTATTTT.

V is TRBV5-1 and J is TRBJ1-1; D might be TRBD1 (5 bases). Looked up from germline, CDR1 is SGHRS and CDR2 is YFSETQ. V lost 0 bases and J lost 1, with 7 bases in between. CDR3 length: 14 residues. The CDR3 loop reads CASSLAGQNTEAFF. CDR3 in DNA: TGCGCCAGCAGCTTGGCAGGGCAGAACACTGAAGCTTTCTTT.